Sequencing of this T cell receptor (beta chain) was carried out in a study of blood T cell repertoires in COVID-19. As for the study in general: The United States, Italy and Spain were the sources of the acute and convalescent COVID-19 samples.

In the authors' methods: From reference gene primer amplification, estimates of nucleated cell counts were derived. Using immunoSEQ multiplex PCR, the repertoire was profiled, and TCRdb retains in-frame clones only, with some absent. V and J calls and clone size are given by that table; D and trimming were obtained from the DNA. The table has roughly 41,000 clones, over 75% seen once. The receptor's source is a man aged 55 to 70 with active COVID-19. The sequencing sample was made of peripheral blood.

For the CDR3, the DNA is TGTGCCAGCAGCTTCCTAGCGGGCACCGGGGAGCTGTTTTTT. It is translated as CASSFLAGTGELFF. The V call is TRBV7-8, the J call TRBJ2-2, with TRBD2 matching 8 bases. V dropped 3 bases and J dropped 4; count of bases not matched to a gene: 1. The germline V gene has CDR1 SGHVS and CDR2 FQNEAQ. This CDR3 contains 14 residues.